This T cell receptor beta chain was identified in a study of OX40 agonist ivuxolimab in advanced cancers. Profiling relied on immunoSEQ multiplex PCR, and the TCRdb table lists in-frame clones only, not all of them. The sample carries 41,000 or so clones, around 87% recorded once. Details on this clone: Its antigen is undetermined.

Individuals having autoimmune disease history or systemic immunosuppression were not enrolled. Study-level results: It was not determined which antigens were specifically recognized by the peripheral T cells that had undergone clonal expansion.

V shed 7 bases and J shed 9 bases, with 22 bases lying between them. CDR3 length equals 15 residues. Germline lookup yields CDR1 GTSNPN and CDR2 SVGIG (reference sequence). The genes are TRBV30 and TRBJ1-6; D is undetermined. This specimen consisted of CD4+ or CD8+ T cells sorted from blood, obtained in a trial of the OX40 agonist ivuxolimab. This TCR was sampled from an adult with an advanced solid tumor such as melanoma, head and neck, liver or kidney cancer. CDR3 protein: CASGRQTWNFSPLHF. The DNA of the CDR3 is TGTGCCTCCGGGAGGCAGACCTGGAATTTTTCACCCCTCCACTTT.